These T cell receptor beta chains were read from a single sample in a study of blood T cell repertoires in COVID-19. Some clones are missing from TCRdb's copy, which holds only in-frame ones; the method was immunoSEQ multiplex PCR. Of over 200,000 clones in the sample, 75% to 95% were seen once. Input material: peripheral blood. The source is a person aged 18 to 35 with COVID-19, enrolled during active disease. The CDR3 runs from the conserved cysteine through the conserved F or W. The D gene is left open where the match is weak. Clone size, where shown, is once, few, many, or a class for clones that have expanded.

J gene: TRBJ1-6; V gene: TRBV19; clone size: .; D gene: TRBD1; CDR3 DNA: TGTGCCAGTGCACAGGGGGCTGGAAATTCACCCCTCCACTTT; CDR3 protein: CASAQGAGNSPLHF
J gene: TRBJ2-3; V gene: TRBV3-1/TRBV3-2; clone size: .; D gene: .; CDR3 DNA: TGTGCCAGCAGCCAAGGGACAGATTTCACAGATACGCAGTATTTT; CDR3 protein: CASSQGTDFTDTQYF
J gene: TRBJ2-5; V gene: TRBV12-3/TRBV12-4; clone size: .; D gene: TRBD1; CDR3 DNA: TGTGCCAGCACTGGGACAGGGTATGAGACCCAGTACTTC; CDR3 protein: CASTGTGYETQYF
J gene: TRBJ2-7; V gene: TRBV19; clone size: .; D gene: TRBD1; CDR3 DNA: TGTGCCAGTAGCTCCGGGACAGAATACGAGCAGTACTTC; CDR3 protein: CASSSGTEYEQYF
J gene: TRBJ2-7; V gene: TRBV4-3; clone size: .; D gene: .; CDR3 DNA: TGCGCCAGCAGCCAAGATCCTAGCGCGAGCTACGAGCAGTACTTC; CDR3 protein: CASSQDPSASYEQYF
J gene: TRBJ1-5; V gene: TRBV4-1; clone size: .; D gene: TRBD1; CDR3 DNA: TGCGCCAGCAGTCCAACAGGGGGCGATCAGCCCCAGCATTTT; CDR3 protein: CASSPTGGDQPQHF
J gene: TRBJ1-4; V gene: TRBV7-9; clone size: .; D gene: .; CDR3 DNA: TGTGCCAGCAGCTTATTGTCTTCAGGGAATGAAAAACTGTTTTTT; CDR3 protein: CASSLLSSGNEKLFF
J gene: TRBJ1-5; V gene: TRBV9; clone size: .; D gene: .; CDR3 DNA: TGTGCCAGCAGCGTATCGTCAGGAAGCAATCAGCCCCAGCATTTT; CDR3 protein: CASSVSSGSNQPQHF
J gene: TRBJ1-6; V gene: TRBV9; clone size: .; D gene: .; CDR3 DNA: TGTGCCAGCAGCTTCTCACAGGGCGGAAATTCACCCCTCCACTTT; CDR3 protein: CASSFSQGGNSPLHF
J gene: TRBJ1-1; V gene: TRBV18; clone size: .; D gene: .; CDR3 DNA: TGTGCCAGCTCATATGAGAGGACTGAAGCTTTCTTT; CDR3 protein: CASSYERTEAFF
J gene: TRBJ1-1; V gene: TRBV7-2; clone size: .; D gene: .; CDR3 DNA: TGTGCCAGCAGCTTAGACAGGAACACTGAAGCTTTCTTT; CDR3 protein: CASSLDRNTEAFF
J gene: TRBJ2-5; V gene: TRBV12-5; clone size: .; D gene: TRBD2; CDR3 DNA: TGTGCTAGTGGTTTGGTTGCTAGCGGGAGGGTAGAGACCCAGTACTTC; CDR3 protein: CASGLVASGRVETQYF
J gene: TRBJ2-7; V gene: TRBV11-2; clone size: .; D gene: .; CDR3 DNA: TGTGCCAGCAGCTTTGAGGGAGTCGTACTTTACGAGCAGTACTTC; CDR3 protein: CASSFEGVVLYEQYF
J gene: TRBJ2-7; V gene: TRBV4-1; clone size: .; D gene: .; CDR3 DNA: TGCGCCAGCAGCCAAGATTTTGCCCTCAGGGGCGAGCAGTACTTC; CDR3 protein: CASSQDFALRGEQYF
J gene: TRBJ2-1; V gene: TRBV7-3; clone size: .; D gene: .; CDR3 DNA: TGTGCCAGCAGCTCGAGACACTACAATGAGCAGTTCTTC; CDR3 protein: CASSSRHYNEQFF
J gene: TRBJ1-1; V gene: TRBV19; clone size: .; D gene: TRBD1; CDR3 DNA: TGTGCCAGTAACAACCTAGCCGGGACAGCTCACGCTTTCTTT; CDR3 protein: CASNNLAGTAHAFF
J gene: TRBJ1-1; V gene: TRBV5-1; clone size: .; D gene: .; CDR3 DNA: TGCGCCAGCAGCTCCGGGAACGGTGGGTACACTGAAGCTTTCTTT; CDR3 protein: CASSSGNGGYTEAFF
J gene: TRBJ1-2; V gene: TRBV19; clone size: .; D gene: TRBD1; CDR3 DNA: TGTGCCAGTAGTATAGCCGACAGGGGGTATGGCTACACCTTC; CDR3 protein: CASSIADRGYGYTF
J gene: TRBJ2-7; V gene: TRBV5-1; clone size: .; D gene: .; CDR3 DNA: TGCGCCAGCAGCTTATGGTTCGGAAGGGGGGGTGAGCAGTACTTC; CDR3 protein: CASSLWFGRGGEQYF
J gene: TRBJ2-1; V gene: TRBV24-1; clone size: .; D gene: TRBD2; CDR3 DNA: TGTGCCACCAGTGATCCTGGACTAGCGGTTGATGAGCAGTTCTTC; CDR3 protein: CATSDPGLAVDEQFF
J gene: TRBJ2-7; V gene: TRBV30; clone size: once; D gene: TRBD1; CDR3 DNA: TGTGCCTGGGGACAGGGGGCTCCCTACGAGCAGTACTTC; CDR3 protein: CAWGQGAPYEQYF
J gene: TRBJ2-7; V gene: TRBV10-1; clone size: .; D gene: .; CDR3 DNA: TGCGCCAGCAGCGTCTACGAGCAGTACTTC; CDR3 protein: CASSVYEQYF